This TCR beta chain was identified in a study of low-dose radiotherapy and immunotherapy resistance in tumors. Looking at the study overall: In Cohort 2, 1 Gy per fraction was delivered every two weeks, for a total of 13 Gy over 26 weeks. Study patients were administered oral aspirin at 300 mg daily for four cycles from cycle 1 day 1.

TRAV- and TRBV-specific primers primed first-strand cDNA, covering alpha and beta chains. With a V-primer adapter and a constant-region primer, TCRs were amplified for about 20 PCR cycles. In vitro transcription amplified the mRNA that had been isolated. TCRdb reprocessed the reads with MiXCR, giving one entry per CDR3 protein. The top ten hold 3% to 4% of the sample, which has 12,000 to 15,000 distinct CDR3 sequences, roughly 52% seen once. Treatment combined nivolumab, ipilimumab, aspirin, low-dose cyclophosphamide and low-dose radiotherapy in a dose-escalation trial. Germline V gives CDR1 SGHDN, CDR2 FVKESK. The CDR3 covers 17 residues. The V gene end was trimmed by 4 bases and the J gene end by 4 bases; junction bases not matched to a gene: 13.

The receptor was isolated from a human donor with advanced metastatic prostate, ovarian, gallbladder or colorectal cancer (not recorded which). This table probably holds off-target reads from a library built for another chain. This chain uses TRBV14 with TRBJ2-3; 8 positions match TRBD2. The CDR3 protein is CASSLKVAGFRPDTQYF. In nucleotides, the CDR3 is TGTGCCAGCAGCCTTAAAGTAGCGGGATTTAGACCAGATACGCAGTATTTT.